Listed below are T cell receptor beta chains from one sample, sequenced in a study of cytomegalovirus exposure and HLA in healthy donors. Clones were sequenced by immunoSEQ multiplex PCR, and TCRdb holds only the in-frame ones, with some missing. The table lists 150,000 or so clones, approximately 81% of them singletons. Sample: PBMCs. The source of these receptors is a female donor in good health and CMV-seronegative. CDR3s include the opening cysteine and the closing phenylalanine or tryptophan. The order of the fields is clone size, D gene, V gene, J gene, CDR3 DNA, CDR3 protein. D genes are given only for firm matches. Rows give clone size only sometimes, using once, few, many, or a class for an expanded clone.

>.|.|TRBV5-1|TRBJ1-4
TGCGCCAGCAGCTTGGCAACAACTAATGAAAAACTGTTTTTT
CASSLATTNEKLFF
>.|.|TRBV28|TRBJ1-5
TGTGCCAGCAGTTCAACAGGGCGGCAGCCCCAGCATTTT
CASSSTGRQPQHF
>few|.|TRBV6-6|TRBJ2-6
TGTGCCAGCAGTTCGGACAGCTCTGGGGCCAACGTCCTGACTTTC
CASSSDSSGANVLTF
>few|.|TRBV9|TRBJ1-6
TGTGCCAGCAGCGTAGACTACAGGGTAAATTCACCCCTCCACTTT
CASSVDYRVNSPLHF
>.|.|TRBV7-2|TRBJ2-5
TGTGCCAGCAGCTTTTTTGGGGGCGGAGAGACCCAGTACTTC
CASSFFGGGETQYF
>.|.|TRBV4-3|TRBJ2-2
TGCGCCAGCAGCCAAGGTTTTAGCGCTCCGGGCACCGGGGAGCTGTTTTTT
CASSQGFSAPGTGELFF
>few|.|TRBV7-8|TRBJ2-4
TGTGCCAGCAGCTTCAGAGGCCAAAACATTCAGTACTTC
CASSFRGQNIQYF
>.|.|TRBV2|TRBJ1-6
TGTGCCAGCAGCGCACTGACAGGCCTAAATAATTCACCCCTCCACTTT
CASSALTGLNNSPLHF
>once|TRBD1|TRBV30|TRBJ2-7
TGTGCCTTCGGGCAGGGGGCCTGGGAGCAGTACTTC
CAFGQGAWEQYF
>.|.|TRBV6-1|TRBJ1-1
TGTGCCAGCAGTGACCATAGGCAACAGCTGAACACTGAAGCTTTCTTT
CASSDHRQQLNTEAFF
>.|.|TRBV28|TRBJ2-1
TGTGCCAGCAAGGGGGGGTATGAGCAGTTCTTC
CASKGGYEQFF
>few|.|TRBV25-1|TRBJ2-2
TGTGCCAGCAGTGATCGAACAGGGATGGTCACCGGGGAGCTGTTTTTT
CASSDRTGMVTGELFF
>few|.|TRBV11-1|TRBJ2-7
TGTGCCAGCAGCCCCCGCCCACGGGACAACCATTACGAGCAGTACTTC
CASSPRPRDNHYEQYF
>.|.|TRBV19|TRBJ1-2
TGTGCCAGTAGTATAGATGAGGGTCGGGGCTACACCTTC
CASSIDEGRGYTF
>.|TRBD1|TRBV7-9|TRBJ1-2
TGTGCCAGCAGCTCTTCGGGGACAGGGGGCAATGGCTACACCTTC
CASSSSGTGGNGYTF
>.|.|TRBV6-5|TRBJ1-3
TGTGCCAGCAGTTACGCGGGGCTTGCTGGAAACACCATATATTTT
CASSYAGLAGNTIYF
>.|.|TRBV5-3|TRBJ2-1
TGTGCCGGGAGTACAAATGAGCAGTTCTTC
CAGSTNEQFF
>.|TRBD2|TRBV4-3|TRBJ2-3
TGCGCCAGCAGCCAAACAGCGGGGGAGCTCACAGATACGCAGTATTTT
CASSQTAGELTDTQYF
>.|.|TRBV4-3|TRBJ1-1
TGCGCCAGCAGCCAAGATCCTGGCATGAACACTGAAGCTTTCTTT
CASSQDPGMNTEAFF
>.|TRBD2|TRBV28|TRBJ2-7
TGTGCCAGCAGTTTACCCCTAGCGGGAGTTTCCGAGCAGTACTTC
CASSLPLAGVSEQYF
>.|TRBD2|TRBV28|TRBJ2-1
TGTGCCAGCAGTTTATGGCGGGAGAGCACCTACAATGAGCAGTTCTTC
CASSLWRESTYNEQFF
>.|.|TRBV19|TRBJ1-1
TGTGCCAGTAGTCCACCCGGCGAGGGGAGGAGGGAAGCTTTCTTT
CASSPPGEGRREAFF
>.|TRBD1|TRBV7-9|TRBJ1-2
TGTTCCAGCAGCCCTAACAGGGGGGATAACTATGGCTACACCTTC
CSSSPNRGDNYGYTF
>.|.|TRBV15|TRBJ2-3
TGTGCCACCAGCACTCGGACAAGTGGCACAGATACGCAGTATTTT
CATSTRTSGTDTQYF
>once|.|TRBV9|TRBJ2-1
TGTGCCAGCTGTCGGGTAGGCGGGACCAACAATGAGCAGTTCTTC
CASCRVGGTNNEQFF
>.|TRBD1|TRBV27|TRBJ2-7
TGTGCCAGCACCCTGCGCGGGGACAGGGACTACGAGCAGTACTTC
CASTLRGDRDYEQYF
>.|.|TRBV28|TRBJ2-5
TGTGCCAGCACCTTTGCGGGTGAGACCCAGTACTTC
CASTFAGETQYF
>.|TRBD1|TRBV27|TRBJ1-2
TGTGCCAGCAGTTTTGGTACAGGGGAAGGTGGCTACACCTTC
CASSFGTGEGGYTF
>.|.|TRBV9|TRBJ2-7
TGTGCCAGCAGCACCGTCCCTACGCCCCTCGAGCAGTACTTC
CASSTVPTPLEQYF
>.|.|TRBV19|TRBJ2-1
TGTGCCACCAAGCCAGGGGAGATCTCCTACAATGAGCAGTTCTTC
CATKPGEISYNEQFF
>few|TRBD1|TRBV10-2|TRBJ1-5
TGCGCCAGCAGTGGGACAGGCCGGCAGCCCCAGCATTTT
CASSGTGRQPQHF
>.|TRBD1|TRBV7-8|TRBJ1-1
TGTGCCAGCAGCCTCCGGGACAGGACCACTGAAGCTTTCTTT
CASSLRDRTTEAFF
>.|.|TRBV6-5|TRBJ2-5
TGTGCCAGCAGTCTATCGTCGGGTCGAGAGACCCAGTACTTC
CASSLSSGRETQYF
>once|.|TRBV28|TRBJ1-5
TGTGCCAGCAGTTTATTGTCAACTAATCAGCCCCAGCATTTT
CASSLLSTNQPQHF
>few|TRBD2|TRBV19|TRBJ2-1
TGTGCCAGTAGTATAACACTAGCGGGAGAGCTAGGTGCTGAGCAGTTCTTC
CASSITLAGELGAEQFF
>.|TRBD1|TRBV19|TRBJ2-7
TGTGCCAGCAGTAGGGGGGACAGGGTCTATCACGAGCAGTACTTC
CASSRGDRVYHEQYF
>.|TRBD1|TRBV4-1|TRBJ1-5
TGCGCCAGCAGCCAACCACGGACAGGTCACAATCAGCCCCAGCATTTT
CASSQPRTGHNQPQHF
>.|TRBD2|TRBV4-3|TRBJ2-1
TGCGCCAGCAGCCAAGCCCTGGAGCGGGAGTTTTACAATGAGCAGTTCTTC
CASSQALEREFYNEQFF
>.|TRBD2|TRBV5-1|TRBJ2-1
TGCGCCAGCAGCTTCGGGGGCCTAGCGGGAGAGGATGAGCAGTTCTTC
CASSFGGLAGEDEQFF
>.|.|TRBV7-2|TRBJ2-5
TGTGCCAGCAGCTTAAGGTACCGAGGAGAGACCCAGTACTTC
CASSLRYRGETQYF
>.|.|TRBV5-1|TRBJ1-2
TGCGCCAGCAGCCTGGAGGGGGATATCTATGGCTACACCTTC
CASSLEGDIYGYTF
>.|.|TRBV5-4|TRBJ2-5
TGTGCCAGCAGCCCTTCGGGTGGCGGGACCCAGTACTTC
CASSPSGGGTQYF
>few|.|TRBV7-9|TRBJ2-3
TGTGCCCTGTCAGGTCGTTCAGATACGCAGTATTTT
CALSGRSDTQYF
>.|.|TRBV4-3|TRBJ2-6
TGCGCCAGCAGCCAAGAGGGTACAGCATTCTACTCTGGGGCCAACGTCCTGACTTTC
CASSQEGTAFYSGANVLTF
>.|TRBD2|TRBV28|TRBJ2-2
TGTGCCAGTGGACTACTAGCGGGAGTGGCCGGGGAGCTGTTTTTT
CASGLLAGVAGELFF
>.|TRBD2|TRBV13|TRBJ2-1
TGTGCCAGCAGTTACGCGGGGGTACCACCTTACAATGAGCAGTTCTTC
CASSYAGVPPYNEQFF
>.|TRBD1|TRBV7-2|TRBJ2-3
TGTGCCAGCAGCTTTACAGGGGTCACAGATACGCAGTATTTT
CASSFTGVTDTQYF
>.|TRBD1|TRBV19|TRBJ2-1
TGTGCCAGTAGTATAAGGGGGCGTGAGCAGTTCTTC
CASSIRGREQFF
>.|TRBD1|TRBV5-1|TRBJ1-1
TGCGCCAGCAGCTTGGCGTGGACAGGGAGGAACACTGAAGCTTTCTTT
CASSLAWTGRNTEAFF
>.|.|TRBV4-1|TRBJ2-5
TGCGCCAGCAGCCAAGAAGAGCGATACCAAGAGACCCAGTACTTC
CASSQEERYQETQYF
>few|TRBD1|TRBV30|TRBJ2-7
TGTGCCTGGAATCGACAGGGGAGCGAGCAGTACTTC
CAWNRQGSEQYF
>.|.|TRBV5-5|TRBJ1-2
TGTGCCAGCAGCTTTGACCCCGAGGCTCACCCTGGTGGCTACACCTTC
CASSFDPEAHPGGYTF
>.|TRBD1|TRBV6-5|TRBJ1-5
TGTGCCAGCAGACCCGGGACAGGGGGCTATCAGCCCCAGCATTTT
CASRPGTGGYQPQHF
>.|.|TRBV11-3|TRBJ2-2
TGTGCCAGCAGCTACTATGGAAGGGAGCTGTTTTTT
CASSYYGRELFF
>few|.|TRBV7-3|TRBJ1-4
TGTGCCTTCTCCTCGGGGGCAACTAATGAAAAACTGTTTTTT
CAFSSGATNEKLFF
>.|TRBD2|TRBV6-1|TRBJ2-3
TGTGCCAGCACCCTTAGCGGGAGGAGCACAGATACGCAGTATTTT
CASTLSGRSTDTQYF
>.|TRBD2|TRBV28|TRBJ2-7
TGTGCCAGCAGTCTCCAAGCGGGAGGGGACGAGCAGTACTTC
CASSLQAGGDEQYF
>.|TRBD2|TRBV2|TRBJ2-7
TGTGCCGTAATATCGGGGGGTGACTACGAGCAGTACTTC
CAVISGGDYEQYF
>.|.|TRBV10-3|TRBJ1-4
TGTGCCATCAGCGACTCTGCAACTAATGAAAAACTGTTTTTT
CAISDSATNEKLFF
>.|TRBD2|TRBV4-2|TRBJ2-1
TGTGCCAGTGTCGGGGGGAGCAATGAGCAGTTCTTC
CASVGGSNEQFF